The 28 T cell receptor beta chains below come from one sample, sequenced in a study of T cell responses to AZD1222 COVID-19 vaccine. Assay used: immunoSEQ multiplex PCR; TCRdb lists only in-frame clones, some missing. This table has around 200,000 clones, around nine tenths appearing once. The sequencing here drew on peripheral blood, taken 28 days after the second AZD1222 dose. The receptors come from an adult who received the AZD1222 COVID-19 vaccine.

The chain joins TRBV25-1 to TRBJ2-7; 10 bases map to TRBD1. The CDR3 is 16 amino acids. V lost 3 bases, J lost 2 bases, and 7 bases stayed unmatched. Germline V gene lookup returns CDR1 MGHDK and CDR2 SYGVNS. CDR3 region: CASSDPGQGGPYEQYF. CDR3 nucleotides: TGTGCCAGCAGTGATCCCGGACAGGGGGGGCCCTACGAGCAGTACTTC.

The chain couples TRBV28 to TRBJ2-7; D is possibly TRBD1 or TRBD2 (5 bases each). This CDR3 contains 15 residues. CDR1 and CDR2 from the germline V gene are MDHEN and SYDVKM. Trimming removed 8 bases at V and 1 base at J, with 18 bases between. The CDR3 sequence is CASLGPLSPSYEQYF. The CDR3 coding sequence is TGTGCCAGCCTGGGACCGTTATCCCCTTCCTACGAGCAGTACTTC.

The rearrangement uses TRBV4-3 and TRBJ2-2; the D is unclear. The CDR3 totals 12 residues. Germline V gene sequence: CDR1 LGHNA, CDR2 YSLEER. Trimming pared 6 bases from V and 3 bases from J, leaving 5 bases between. The CDR3 reads CASRGYTGELFF. The CDR3 DNA reads as TGCGCCAGCAGGGGTTACACCGGGGAGCTGTTTTTT.

J is TRBJ1-1 and V is TRBV7-2, with 9 bases identical to TRBD1. CDR3 length equals 14 residues. Germline CDR1 reads SGHTA; CDR2 reads FQGNSA. V shed 0 bases and J 7 bases; nucleotides not matched to a gene: 3. The CDR3 loop is CASSLAGQGGEAFF. The CDR3 DNA sequence: TGTGCCAGCAGCTTAGCGGGACAGGGTGGTGAAGCTTTCTTT.

This clone was counted a single time. V gene TRBV24-1 combines with J gene TRBJ2-1; 11 bases align to TRBD2. Germline CDR1 reads KGHDR; CDR2 reads SFDVKD. The V gene end was trimmed by 5 bases and the J gene end by 4 bases; junction bases not matched to a gene: 6. This CDR3 is built from 16 residues. The CDR3 spells CATSAPSGGPYNEQFF. CDR3 coding DNA: TGTGCCACCAGTGCGCCTAGCGGGGGGCCGTACAATGAGCAGTTCTTC.

This chain uses TRBV4-3 with TRBJ2-3; D unclear. Germline CDR1 reads LGHNA; CDR2 reads YSLEER. There are 13 residues in the CDR3. With 5 bases removed from V and 2 bases from J, the gap between germline ends came to 8 bases. For the CDR3, the DNA is TGCGCCAGCAGCTTAGCCCTCACAGATACGCAGTATTTT. It translates to CASSLALTDTQYF.

CDR3 nucleotide sequence: TGCAGCGTTGCCTCTGGGCGGGACTACAATGAGCAGTTCTTC. Protein: CSVASGRDYNEQFF. The genes are TRBV29-1 and TRBJ2-1, with D possibly matching TRBD2 (6 bases). With 4 bases removed from V and 3 bases from J, the gap between germline ends came to 13 bases. Germline CDR1 is SQVTM and CDR2 is ANQGSEA. This CDR3 has 14 residues.

The J gene is TRBJ2-4, the V gene TRBV14; D gene ambiguous. Germline V CDR1 and CDR2: SGHDN, FVKESK. The CDR3 loop spans 11 amino acids. Trimming stripped 1 base from V and 9 bases from J, with 4 bases between. DNA of the CDR3: TGTGCCAGCAGCCAAGCTACCATTCAGTACTTC. Its translation is CASSQATIQYF.

This clone was detected once. V and J are TRBV6-6 and TRBJ2-1, with TRBD2 matching over 8 bases. The V segment lost 8 bases and the J segment 6 bases; nucleotides outside the gene matches: 6. The CDR3 is 13 residues long. Germline CDR1 and CDR2: MNHNY and SVGAGI (reference sequence). The CDR3 loop reads CASRTGGGNEQFF. CDR3 DNA: TGTGCCAGCCGCACGGGGGGGGGCAATGAGCAGTTCTTC.

In its sample, this clone was seen a few times. CDR3 protein: CASSLTGTTTYEQYF. The CDR3 DNA reads TGTGCCAGCAGTCTGACGGGGACTACCACCTACGAGCAGTACTTC. The chain recombines TRBV7-2 with TRBJ2-7; 7 nucleotides line up with TRBD2. Trimming removed 6 bases from V and 2 bases from J; junction bases left unmatched: 10. Germline loops: CDR1 SGHTA, CDR2 FQGNSA. CDR3 length: 15 amino acids. Supplemented by reference TRBV7-2 and TRBJ2-7, the full variable domain reads GAGVSQSPSNKVTEKGKDVELRCDPISGHTALYWYRQSLGQGLEFLIYFQGNSAPDKSGLPSDRFSAERTGGSVSTLTIQRTQQEDSAVYLCASSLTGTTTYEQYFGPGTRLTVT.

The V and J genes are TRBV4-3 and TRBJ1-1; the D gene is possibly TRBD1 (6 bases). Trimming removed 0 bases at V and 5 bases at J, with 13 bases between. Germline V gene lookup returns CDR1 LGHNA and CDR2 YSLEER. The CDR3 totals 15 residues. In DNA form, the CDR3 reads TGCGCCAGCAGCCAAGATCCGCAGGGGTGGACTGAAGCTTTCTTT. Translation: CASSQDPQGWTEAFF.

The chain is built from TRBV28 and TRBJ1-5; 7 positions match TRBD1. The CDR3 is 15 amino acids. Germline V gene data show CDR1 as MDHEN and CDR2 as SYDVKM. Trimming took 2 bases from V and 6 from J; bases not matched to a gene: 7. The CDR3 coding sequence is TGTGCCAGCAGTTTACCGGGACAGTACAGTCAGCCCCAGCATTTT. Translating it yields CASSLPGQYSQPQHF.

This chain connects TRBV11-2 to TRBJ1-1; 7 bases are shared with TRBD1. The V gene's germline CDR1 is SGHAT and CDR2 FQNNGV. V lost 6 bases and J lost 1; bases outside the gene matches: 8. CDR3 length: 15 residues. CDR3 amino acids: CASRPPTGRNTEAFF. CDR3 nucleotides: TGTGCCAGCAGGCCCCCGACAGGGAGGAACACTGAAGCTTTCTTT.

The chain carries TRBV20-1 and TRBJ1-2; no clear D. This CDR3 contains 11 residues. The V gene's germline CDR1 is DFQATT and CDR2 SNEGSKA (reference sequence). The CDR3 sequence: CRPAEESSYTF. CDR3 coding DNA: TGCAGGCCGGCGGAGGAGTCTAGCTACACCTTC.

The genes are TRBV7-6 and TRBJ1-4; 10 nucleotides line up with TRBD1. The ends lost 4 bases at V and 14 bases at J; junction bases unmatched: 13. Germline CDR1 and CDR2: SGHVS and FNYEAQ. The CDR3 runs 15 residues. The CDR3 DNA is TGTGCCAGCAGCTCCTCCGGGACAGGGGTCCCAAAGCTGTTTTTT. This codes for CASSSSGTGVPKLFF.

The chain is built from TRBV7-6 and TRBJ1-1; D is unclear. Germline V gene sequence: CDR1 SGHVS, CDR2 FNYEAQ. V was shortened by 9 bases and J by 4 bases, with 9 bases between the two germline ends. This CDR3 contains 11 residues. CDR3 DNA sequence: TGTGCCAGTTCTAGGGTCACTGAAGCTTTCTTT. It yields the protein CASSRVTEAFF.

The chain combines TRBV28 with TRBJ2-7, with D tentatively TRBD2 (6 bases). The CDR3 is made up of 13 amino acids. Germline CDR1 and CDR2: MDHEN and SYDVKM. V gave up 10 bases and J gave up 5 bases, with 18 bases separating them. CDR3 in amino acids: CATRGSLVNEQYF. CDR3 sequence (DNA): TGTGCCACCCGGGGGAGTCTAGTGAACGAGCAGTACTTC.

The chain has TRBV13 and TRBJ2-5; 10 bases fit TRBD2. This CDR3 is built from 16 residues. The V and J ends lost 5 bases and 5 bases, in that order; junction bases with no gene match: 11. Germline values: CDR1 PRHDT, CDR2 FYEKMQ (reference sequence). The CDR3 reads CASSIREREGRETQYF. CDR3 in DNA: TGTGCCAGCAGCATCCGCGAGCGGGAGGGCCGTGAGACCCAGTACTTC.

This rearrangement joins TRBV6-2 or TRBV6-3 to TRBJ2-7; 12 bases match TRBD2. The CDR3 has 18 residues. The V gene's germline CDR1 is MNHEY and CDR2 SVGEGT. Unmatched junction bases numbered 10, after V lost 2 bases and J lost 2 bases. CDR3 bases: TGTGCCAGCAGTTACGCGAAGACAAGGACTAGCGGGGCCTACGAGCAGTACTTC. Amino acid sequence: CASSYAKTRTSGAYEQYF.

CDR3 nucleotide sequence: TGTGCCACCATTCCACTCAGGGTAGCGGGGGGGAGAGAGACCCAGTACTTC. Its protein is CATIPLRVAGGRETQYF. The chain joins TRBV19 to TRBJ2-5; TRBD2 aligns across 11 bases. CDR1 is LNHDA and CDR2 is SQIVND in the germline V gene (reference sequence). The J segment lost 4 bases and the V segment lost 10 bases, leaving 17 bases of the junction unmatched. The CDR3 consists of 17 residues.

The chain has TRBV27 and TRBJ1-3; no clear D gene. Trimming left V 8 bases short and J 4 bases short, with 12 bases between. The CDR3 runs 13 residues. Germline CDR1 and CDR2: MNHEY and SMNVEV (reference sequence). CDR3 in amino acids: CASYQAPGNTIYF. CDR3 DNA sequence: TGTGCCAGCTACCAGGCCCCCGGAAACACCATATATTTT.

The V call is TRBV21-1, the J call TRBJ2-1; the table names TRBD1, a call not compared with the DNA. TRBV21-1 is given as a pseudogene. This CDR3 comprises 18 residues. CDR3 amino acids: CASSNFRQAQGPYNEQFF. The CDR3 DNA reads as TGTGCCAGCAGCAACTTTCGACAGGCCCAGGGGCCCTACAATGAGCAGTTCTTC.

Points on this clone: Different DNA sequences within this sample yield the same CDR3. CDR3 amino acids: CASSPRRETQYF. In DNA, the CDR3 is TGTGCCAGCTCACCACGTCGGGAGACCCAGTACTTC. The chain recombines TRBV18 with TRBJ2-5, with D uncertain. V lost 1 base to trimming and J lost 5 bases, with 5 bases between them. In germline, CDR1 is KGHSH, CDR2 LQKENI. The CDR3 runs 12 residues.

This chain joins TRBV3-1 (or the pseudogene TRBV3-2) and TRBJ2-7; 7 nucleotides agree with TRBD1. The length of the CDR3 is 15 residues. J gave up 9 bases and V 2 bases, and 13 bases lay outside the gene matches. Germline lookup yields CDR1 LGHDT and CDR2 YNNKEL (reference sequence). The CDR3 is CASSQTRQGQDGQYF. CDR3 nucleotides: TGTGCCAGCAGCCAAACCCGACAGGGCCAAGATGGGCAGTACTTC.

CDR3 DNA: TGTGCCAGCACCCTATCATACCAGGCCCCTAGCCCCCATTACAATGAGCAGTTCTTC. This codes for CASTLSYQAPSPHYNEQFF. This chain connects TRBV3-1 (or the pseudogene TRBV3-2) to TRBJ2-1; possibly TRBD2 for D (5 bases). This CDR3 is built from 19 residues. Between the trimmed V and J ends, which lost 7 bases and 4 bases, there was a span of 29 bases. Germline assignment: CDR1 LGHDT and CDR2 YNNKEL (reference sequence).

This sequence joins TRBV10-3 and TRBJ2-7, with D possibly TRBD1 on 6 matching bases. The V end was cut by 2 bases, the J end by 2 bases, with 22 bases between. The CDR3 loop spans 18 amino acids. The V gene's germline CDR1 is ENHRY and CDR2 SYGVKD. The chain's CDR3 is CAISETGQRRGPTYEQYF. The DNA for the CDR3 is TGTGCCATCAGTGAGACAGGCCAACGCAGGGGCCCAACCTACGAGCAGTACTTC.

The gene calls are TRBV30 and TRBJ1-4; unclear D gene. The CDR3 totals 15 residues. Germline V lookup: CDR1 GTSNPN, CDR2 SVGIG (reference sequence). V was shortened by 5 bases and J by 8 bases, with 21 bases between the two germline ends. The CDR3 bases are TGTGCCTGGCAAGGGAAAGGCGCCCTTACCGAAAAACTGTTTTTT. The encoded protein is CAWQGKGALTEKLFF.

This rearrangement joins TRBV9 to TRBJ2-7, with TRBD2 as a possible D gene (6 bases). Trimming cost V 2 bases and J 5 bases, with 17 bases left between them. The CDR3 is 15 amino acids. Germline V lookup: CDR1 SGDLS, CDR2 YYNGEE. CDR3 in amino acids: CASSVTDGGFHEQYF. The CDR3 nucleotides read TGTGCCAGCAGCGTTACGGACGGAGGGTTCCACGAGCAGTACTTC. Variable domain in full (rest from reference TRBV9 and TRBJ2-7): DSGVTQTPKHLITATGQRVTLRCSPRSGDLSVYWYQQSLDQGLQFLIQYYNGEERAKGNILERFSAQQFPDLHSELNLSSLELGDSALYFCASSVTDGGFHEQYFGPGTRLTVT.